These 22 T cell receptor beta chains came from one sample sequenced in a study of T-cell memory formation after mild COVID-19. From the 5' RACE reads, TCRdb called clonotypes with MiXCR, one entry per CDR3 protein. The table has 250,000 to 300,000 distinct CDR3 sequences, 15% to 20% seen once. Sequenced: PBMCs or a T cell subset sorted from them (not recorded which). The origin of the receptors is a man aged 18 to 30 who had mild COVID-19 (a few samples of this study predate the infection). Cell type and time point are not known.

This chain joins TRBV7-2 and TRBJ2-2; D gene uncertain. The CDR3 has 16 residues. V was trimmed by 2 bases and J by 1 base, leaving 11 bases between them. In germline, CDR1 is SGHTA, CDR2 FQGNSA. CDR3 region: CASSLLGSRNTGELFF. The CDR3 DNA follows: TGTGCCAGCAGCTTATTAGGTTCTAGGAACACCGGGGAGCTGTTTTTT.

This clonotype was found many times. V and J are TRBV3-1 and TRBJ2-5; D call uncertain. CDR1 and CDR2 (germline): LGHDT, YNNKEL (reference sequence). The germline V and J ends were trimmed by 4 bases and 1 base, with 4 bases remaining between them. CDR3 length equals 12 residues. The CDR3 DNA reads as TGTGCCAGCAGCCGGCGCCAAGAGACCCAGTACTTC. Protein sequence: CASSRRQETQYF.

This clonotype was seen a few times. The CDR3 protein is CASSPFLDRISGNTIYF. In DNA form, the CDR3 reads TGTGCCAGCAGTCCGTTTCTCGACCGGATCTCTGGAAACACCATATATTTT. This chain links TRBV6-6 with TRBJ1-3; D is uncertain. The germline gives CDR1 MNHNY, CDR2 SVGAGI (reference sequence). The CDR3 consists of 17 residues. The ends were cut back, 5 bases at V and 0 bases at J, with 17 bases in the middle.

Worth noting for this clonotype: A much larger clone lies one base from this, so it may be a read error. The rearrangement uses TRBV4-2 and TRBJ1-2; D ambiguous. Germline CDR1 LGHNA, CDR2 YNFKEQ. V shed 0 bases and J shed 6 bases, with 11 bases lying between them. The CDR3 is 14 amino acids. In nucleotides, the CDR3 is TGTGCCAGCAGCCAAGAACTGCGGGGAAATGGCTACACCTTC. This translates into CASSQELRGNGYTF.

There are many counts of this clonotype. V is TRBV4-1 and J is TRBJ2-3; weak D call: TRBD1 (6 bases). V lost 3 bases to trimming and J lost 3 bases, with 13 bases between them. CDR1 MGHRA and CDR2 YSYEKL come from the germline V gene. The CDR3 spans 15 residues. The DNA of the CDR3 is TGCGCCAGCAGCCAGGGGGCCAGGGATACAGATACGCAGTATTTT. This codes for CASSQGARDTDTQYF.

The genes are TRBV4-1 and TRBJ2-3; TRBD2 matches at 7 bases. The CDR3 totals 17 residues. Germline CDR1 is MGHRA and CDR2 is YSYEKL. Trimming removed 5 bases from V and 2 bases from J; junction bases left unmatched: 13. CDR3 nucleotide sequence: TGCGCCAGCAGCATAAGCGGGGTGGGGTTCGACACAGATACGCAGTATTTT. The encoded protein is CASSISGVGFDTDTQYF.

V and J are TRBV20-1 and TRBJ2-3, with a possible D match to TRBD2 (6 bases). Trimming took off 0 bases at V and 7 bases at J, with 14 bases between the two ends. CDR1 DFQATT and CDR2 SNEGSKA come from the germline V gene (reference sequence). The CDR3 is 14 amino acids. As DNA, the CDR3 is TGCAGTGCTAGAGAGGGGACTCTCGGGTATACGCAGTATTTT. The encoded protein is CSAREGTLGYTQYF.

This CDR3 is CASSYGGAGFSPLHF. The CDR3 bases are TGTGCCAGCAGTTACGGGGGGGCAGGGTTCTCACCCCTCCACTTT. The V and J genes are TRBV6-5 and TRBJ1-6; D is perhaps TRBD1 (6 bases). The length of the CDR3 is 15 residues. Trimming stripped 2 bases from V and 10 bases from J, with 15 bases between. Germline CDR1 is MNHEY and CDR2 is SVGAGI.

The rearrangement uses TRBV6-5 and TRBJ2-3; the match to TRBD2 covers 11 bases. In germline, CDR1 is MNHEY, CDR2 SVGAGI. Losses at the gene ends were 0 bases for V and 5 bases for J; bases not matched to a gene: 1. This CDR3 region has 15 residues. The CDR3 sequence: CASSYSSGGEDTQYF. CDR3 coding DNA: TGTGCCAGCAGTTACTCTAGCGGGGGGGAAGATACGCAGTATTTT.

The V call is TRBV11-2, the J call TRBJ2-1; 10 bases fit TRBD2. The V and J ends lost 2 bases and 8 bases, in that order; junction bases with no gene match: 6. This CDR3 has 15 residues. Germline values: CDR1 SGHAT, CDR2 FQNNGV. This CDR3 is CASSLLAGEGDEQFF. The CDR3 DNA reads TGTGCCAGCAGCTTACTAGCGGGGGAAGGGGATGAGCAGTTCTTC. The variable domain in full, completed from reference TRBV11-2 and TRBJ2-1, reads EAGVAQSPRYKIIEKRQSVAFWCNPISGHATLYWYQQILGQGPKLLIQFQNNGVVDDSQLPKDRFSAERLKGVDSTLKIQPAKLEDSAVYLCASSLLAGEGDEQFFGPGTRLTVL.

This clonotype was counted ten times or more. CDR3: CASSPGQGTDEQYF. Here the CDR3 DNA reads TGCGCCAGCAGCCCTGGACAGGGGACCGACGAGCAGTACTTC. The chain recombines TRBV5-1 with TRBJ2-7; 9 bases agree with TRBD1. The CDR3 consists of 14 residues. After removal of 4 bases from V and 5 bases from J, the junction contained 7 bases not matched to a gene. CDR1 and CDR2 (germline): SGHRS, YFSETQ. The full variable domain, rest sourced from reference TRBV5-1 and TRBJ2-7, is KAGVTQTPRYLIKTRGQQVTLSCSPISGHRSVSWYQQTPGQGLQFLFEYFSETQRNKGNFPGRFSGRQFSNSRSEMNVSTLELGDSALYLCASSPGQGTDEQYFGPGTRLTVT.

This clonotype has ten or more counts. The V gene is TRBV6-2 or TRBV6-3, the J gene TRBJ1-2; 7 bases are a match to TRBD1. Trimming cost V 6 bases and J 4 bases; bases outside gene matches: 5. Germline V lookup: CDR1 MNHEY, CDR2 SVGEGT. There are 13 residues in the CDR3. The CDR3 protein is CASSRRQGYGYTF. The CDR3, as DNA: TGTGCCAGCAGCAGGAGACAGGGCTATGGCTACACCTTC.

This clonotype has just a few counts. This sequence joins TRBV5-1 and TRBJ2-2; 8 bases are a match to TRBD2. V was pared by 3 bases and J by 4 bases, with 14 bases of the junction left unmatched. Looked up from germline, CDR1 is SGHRS and CDR2 is YFSETQ. This CDR3 is built from 18 residues. The CDR3 sequence: CASSSYGVVAGSTGELFF. Written as DNA, the CDR3 is TGCGCCAGCAGCTCGTATGGGGTTGTAGCGGGGTCCACCGGGGAGCTGTTTTTT.

The chain has TRBV20-1 and TRBJ2-3, with D possibly matching TRBD2 (6 bases). The CDR3 runs to 14 residues. Trimming took 6 bases from V and 1 from J, leaving 14 bases between them. From germline, CDR1 is DFQATT and CDR2 SNEGSKA (reference sequence). The DNA of the CDR3 is TGCAGTGCAGCAAGAGCTAGCGGCACAGATACGCAGTATTTT. Translation: CSAARASGTDTQYF.

This clonotype was detected a few times. The J gene is TRBJ2-2, the V gene TRBV7-2, with 9 bases identical to TRBD2. This CDR3 spans 15 amino acids. V was pared by 6 bases and J by 1 base, with 3 bases of the junction left unmatched. CDR1 and CDR2 (germline): SGHTA, FQGNSA. CDR3 loop: CASREAGGNTGELFF. The CDR3 bases are TGTGCCAGCAGGGAAGCGGGGGGGAACACCGGGGAGCTGTTTTTT.

This clonotype turned up a few times. This chain uses TRBV5-1 with TRBJ2-7; no clear D gene. CDR3 size: 15 residues. Trimming removed 4 bases at V and 1 base at J, with 15 bases between. CDR1 and CDR2 from the germline V gene are SGHRS and YFSETQ. CDR3 residues: CASSPYDVSSYEQYF. The CDR3 nucleotides are TGCGCCAGCAGCCCCTATGACGTTTCTTCCTACGAGCAGTACTTC.

The chain employs TRBV7-6 and TRBJ2-2; 9 nucleotides line up with TRBD1. The germline CDR1 and CDR2 sequences are SGHVS and FNYEAQ. Losses at the gene ends were 5 bases for V and 5 bases for J; bases not matched to a gene: 6. The CDR3 has 15 amino acids. The CDR3 sequence is CASSGTGGWTGELFF. CDR3 in DNA: TGTGCCAGCAGCGGCACAGGGGGCTGGACCGGGGAGCTGTTTTTT.

This clonotype has only a few counts. The chain combines TRBV10-3 with TRBJ2-7; maybe TRBD2 (7 bases). Deletions cut 2 bases from V and 4 bases from J, with 15 bases between. The CDR3 consists of 15 residues. Germline lookup yields CDR1 ENHRY and CDR2 SYGVKD. In DNA, the CDR3 is TGTGCCATCAGTGAGGGAAGGGGGGGCCTTTACGAGCAGTACTTC. Residues: CAISEGRGGLYEQYF.

This clonotype was recorded a few times. The rearrangement uses TRBV4-2 and TRBJ2-7, with 11 bases fitting TRBD2. V dropped 0 bases and J dropped 2; count of bases not matched to a gene: 0. From germline, CDR1 is LGHNA and CDR2 YNFKEQ. The CDR3 is made up of 15 amino acids. The CDR3 DNA is TGTGCCAGCAGCCAAGATAGCGGGGGGGCCTACGAGCAGTACTTC. Translated: CASSQDSGGAYEQYF.

The chain employs TRBV7-7 and TRBJ2-7; 7 nucleotides match TRBD1. Trimming cost V 5 bases and J 0 bases; bases outside gene matches: 7. The CDR3 is 15 residues long. Per the germline V gene, CDR1 is SSHAT and CDR2 is FNYEAQ (reference sequence). DNA for the CDR3: TGTGCCAGCAGCCCGAACAGGGGAAGCTCCTACGAGCAGTACTTC. Amino acid sequence: CASSPNRGSSYEQYF.

V gene TRBV3-1 combines with J gene TRBJ2-5; 8 bases match TRBD2. The germline V gene encodes CDR1 LGHDT and CDR2 YNNKEL (reference sequence). This CDR3 region has 15 residues. V was pared by 3 bases and J by 5 bases, with 8 bases of the junction left unmatched. CDR3 nucleotide sequence: TGTGCCAGCAGCCAGGATATACTAGCGGAGGAGACCCAGTACTTC. This gives the protein CASSQDILAEETQYF.

The chain joins TRBV12-3 or TRBV12-4 to TRBJ2-7, with 8 bases identical to TRBD1. The CDR3 spans 13 residues. The ends lost 2 bases at V and 4 bases at J; junction bases unmatched: 1. CDR3 nucleotide sequence: TGTGCCAGCAGTTTAAGGACAGGGTACGAGCAGTACTTC. Its protein product is CASSLRTGYEQYF.